The source of this T cell receptor (beta chain) is a study of cytomegalovirus exposure and HLA in healthy donors. The PCR made use of 60 Vbeta and 13 Jbeta primers. TCRdb's table, derived via immunoSEQ multiplex PCR, lists solely in-frame clones and lacks some. Here the sample spans around 200,000 clones, about 86% being singletons. Germline lookup yields CDR1 MNHNS and CDR2 SASEGT. CDR3 length: 16 amino acids. V was pared by 4 bases and J by 0 bases, with 4 bases of the junction left unmatched. The sample comprised PBMCs. The origin of this receptor is a woman in her twenties or thirties in good health and CMV-seronegative. V gene TRBV6-1 combines with J gene TRBJ2-2; TRBD1 aligns across 8 bases. Written as DNA, the CDR3 is TGTGCCAGCAGTGTCCGGACAGGGTCGAACACCGGGGAGCTGTTTTTT. Translating gives CASSVRTGSNTGELFF.